A single sample gave rise to the 8 T cell receptor beta chains below, sequenced in a study of CXCR3-negative and CXCR3-positive naive CD8 T cells. The TRB cDNA libraries were prepared by 5' RACE with UMI labels. TCRdb reprocessed the 5' RACE reads, keeping one entry per CDR3 protein, no DNA. The sample includes 150,000 or so distinct CDR3 sequences. The sequencing input was naive CXCR3- CD8+ T cells from blood. Subset in this sample: CD45RO-CCR7+CD27+CD95- naive CD8+ T cells lacking CXCR3 (TNR3-). The receptor set was obtained from a human donor in good health. Some clones in this sample may be carry-over from other donors' samples.

The chain links TRBV15 to TRBJ2-5. The CDR3 totals 15 residues. CDR1 is LNHNV and CDR2 is YYDKDF in the germline V gene (reference sequence). This CDR3 is CATSRDLPTQETQYF.

The chain combines TRBV5-1 with TRBJ2-7; the TCRdb D gene call, TRBD1, has no DNA to confirm it. This CDR3 region has 17 residues. Looked up from germline, CDR1 is SGHRS and CDR2 is YFSETQ. The CDR3 loop is CASSLSPEVGMGYEQYF. Drawing the rest from reference TRBV5-1 and TRBJ2-7, the complete variable domain is KAGVTQTPRYLIKTRGQQVTLSCSPISGHRSVSWYQQTPGQGLQFLFEYFSETQRNKGNFPGRFSGRQFSNSRSEMNVSTLELGDSALYLCASSLSPEVGMGYEQYFGPGTRLTVT.

The CDR3: CASSPGQGVNYEQYF. V and J are TRBV7-9 and TRBJ2-7; TCRdb outputs TRBD1, but without DNA this stays unchecked. The CDR3 contains 15 residues. Germline CDR1 SEHNR, CDR2 FQNEAQ (reference sequence).

J is TRBJ2-7 and V is TRBV5-4; as DNA is missing, the TRBD1 call by TCRdb cannot be tested. Germline V gives CDR1 SGHNT, CDR2 YYREEE (reference sequence). CDR3 size: 14 residues. This chain's CDR3 is CASSSGTGDVEQYF.

The chain employs TRBV12-3 or TRBV12-4 and TRBJ1-1; TCRdb's assignment of TRBD1 cannot be checked, as there is no DNA. The CDR3 extends over 14 amino acids. The CDR3 sequence is CASSHPLGNTEAFF.

The chain has TRBV5-1 and TRBJ2-2. Germline assignment: CDR1 SGHRS and CDR2 YFSETQ. The length of the CDR3 is 14 residues. The CDR3 loop reads CASSVDLAARELFF.

The V gene is TRBV4-3, the J gene TRBJ2-7. Germline assignment: CDR1 LGHNA and CDR2 YSLEER. The CDR3 is 14 amino acids. Here the CDR3 reads CASSQGRNNYEQYF.

V is TRBV12-3 or TRBV12-4 and J is TRBJ2-2; as DNA is missing, the TRBD2 call by TCRdb cannot be tested. This CDR3 has 15 amino acids. The CDR3 is CASSFTSGNTGELFF.